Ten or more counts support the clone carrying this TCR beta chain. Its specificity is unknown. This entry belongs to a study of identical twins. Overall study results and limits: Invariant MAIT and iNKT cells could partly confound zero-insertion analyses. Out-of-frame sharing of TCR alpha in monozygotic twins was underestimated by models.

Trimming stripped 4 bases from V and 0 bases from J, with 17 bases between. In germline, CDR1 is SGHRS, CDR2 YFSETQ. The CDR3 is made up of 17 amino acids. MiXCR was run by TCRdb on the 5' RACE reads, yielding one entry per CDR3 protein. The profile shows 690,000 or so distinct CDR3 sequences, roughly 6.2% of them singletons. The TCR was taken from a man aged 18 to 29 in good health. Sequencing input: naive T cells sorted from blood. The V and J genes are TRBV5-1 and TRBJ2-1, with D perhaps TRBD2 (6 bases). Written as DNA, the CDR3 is TGCGCCAGCAGCCCTCTATTCTCGGGAGTCTCCTACAATGAGCAGTTCTTC. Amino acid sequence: CASSPLFSGVSYNEQFF.